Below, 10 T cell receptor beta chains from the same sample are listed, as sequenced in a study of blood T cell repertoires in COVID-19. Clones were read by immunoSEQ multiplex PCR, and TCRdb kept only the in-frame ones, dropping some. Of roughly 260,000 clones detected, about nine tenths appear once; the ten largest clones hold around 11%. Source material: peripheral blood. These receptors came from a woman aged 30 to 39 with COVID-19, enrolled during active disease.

CDR3 bases: TGTGCCTGGAGTTCCACCGGCGGTCAGCCCCAGCATTTT. This codes for CAWSSTGGQPQHF. The gene calls are TRBV30 and TRBJ1-5; D uncertain. V was clipped by 2 bases and J by 6 bases, with 11 bases between them. The germline V gene has CDR1 GTSNPN and CDR2 SVGIG (reference sequence). The CDR3 runs 13 residues.

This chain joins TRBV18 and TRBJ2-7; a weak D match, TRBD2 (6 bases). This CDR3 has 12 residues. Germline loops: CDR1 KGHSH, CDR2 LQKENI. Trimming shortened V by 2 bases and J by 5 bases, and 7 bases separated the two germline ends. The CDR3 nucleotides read TGTGCCAGCTCACCAGCGGGGCACGAGCAGTACTTC. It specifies CASSPAGHEQYF.

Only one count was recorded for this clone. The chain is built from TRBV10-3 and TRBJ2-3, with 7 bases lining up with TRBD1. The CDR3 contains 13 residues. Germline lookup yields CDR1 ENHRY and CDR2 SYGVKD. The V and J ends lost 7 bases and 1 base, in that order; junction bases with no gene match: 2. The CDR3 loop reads CAIKGQRTDTQYF. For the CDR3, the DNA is TGTGCCATCAAGGGACAGCGCACAGATACGCAGTATTTT.

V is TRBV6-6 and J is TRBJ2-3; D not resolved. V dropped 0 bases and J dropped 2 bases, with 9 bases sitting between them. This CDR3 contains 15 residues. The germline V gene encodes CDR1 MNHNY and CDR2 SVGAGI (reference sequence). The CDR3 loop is CASSYSGEPTDTQYF. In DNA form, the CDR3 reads TGTGCCAGCAGTTACTCGGGCGAGCCCACAGATACGCAGTATTTT.

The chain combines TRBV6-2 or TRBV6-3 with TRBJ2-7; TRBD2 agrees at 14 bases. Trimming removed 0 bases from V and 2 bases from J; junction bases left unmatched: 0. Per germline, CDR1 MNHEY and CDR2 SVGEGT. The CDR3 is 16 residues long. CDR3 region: CASSYSTSGGAYEQYF. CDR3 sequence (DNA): TGTGCCAGCAGTTACTCGACTAGCGGGGGGGCCTACGAGCAGTACTTC.

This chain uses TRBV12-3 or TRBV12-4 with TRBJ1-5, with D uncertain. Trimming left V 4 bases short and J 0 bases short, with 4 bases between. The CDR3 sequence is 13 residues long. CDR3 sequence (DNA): TGTGCCAGCAGTTCCTCTAGCAATCAGCCCCAGCATTTT. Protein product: CASSSSSNQPQHF.

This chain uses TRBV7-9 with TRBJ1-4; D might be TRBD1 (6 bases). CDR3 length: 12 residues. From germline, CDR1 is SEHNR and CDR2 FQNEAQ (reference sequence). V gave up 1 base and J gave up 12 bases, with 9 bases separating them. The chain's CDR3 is CASSLGAGELFF. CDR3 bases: TGTGCCAGCAGCTTAGGAGCAGGGGAACTGTTTTTT.

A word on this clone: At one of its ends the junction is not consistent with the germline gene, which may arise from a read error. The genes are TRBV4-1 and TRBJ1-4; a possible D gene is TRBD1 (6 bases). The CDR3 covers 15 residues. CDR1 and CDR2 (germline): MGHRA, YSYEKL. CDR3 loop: CTSSPSGGEGEKLFF. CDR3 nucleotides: TGCACCAGCAGCCCGAGTGGGGGCGAAGGTGAAAAACTGTTTTTT.

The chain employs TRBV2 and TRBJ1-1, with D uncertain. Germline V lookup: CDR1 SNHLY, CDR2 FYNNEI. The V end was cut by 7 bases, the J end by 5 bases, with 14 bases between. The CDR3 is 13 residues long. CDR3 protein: CASNTEAGTEAFF. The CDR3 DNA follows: TGTGCCAGCAATACAGAAGCAGGAACTGAAGCTTTCTTT.

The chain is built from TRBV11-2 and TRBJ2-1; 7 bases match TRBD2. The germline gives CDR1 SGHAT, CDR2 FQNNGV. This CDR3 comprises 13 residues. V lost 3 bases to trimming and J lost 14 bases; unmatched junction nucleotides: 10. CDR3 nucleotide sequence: TGTGCCAGCAGCTTCTCTGACTCAAGCGGGAAGTTCTTC. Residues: CASSFSDSSGKFF.